These 2 T cell receptor beta chains originate from one sample sequenced in a study of a mutant IDH1 vaccine in newly diagnosed glioma. Specified time point: week 23, last vaccination. In every dose of vaccine, 300 ug of mutant IDH1 20-mer peptide was given alongside topical imiquimod. These receptors' antigens are unknown. Measured with immunoSEQ multiplex PCR; TCRdb has only the in-frame clones, and not every one. The sample includes roughly 30,000 clones, approximately 80% seen only once; the top ten take roughly a sixth. The sample in question was PBMCs, obtained from a glioma patient whose treatment included an IDH1 peptide vaccine. These receptors originate from a woman in her 30s with glioma.

The chain is built from TRBV6-5 and TRBJ1-2; TRBD1 agrees at 10 bases. Germline lookup yields CDR1 MNHEY and CDR2 SVGAGI. The CDR3 is made up of 14 amino acids. V shed 7 bases, J shed 8 bases, and the junction held 10 bases outside the gene matches. CDR3 bases: TGTGCCAGCACTAGGACCGGGACAGGGGTCGGCTACACCTTC. Translated, it gives CASTRTGTGVGYTF.

This chain links TRBV5-5 with TRBJ1-4; the match to TRBD1 covers 7 bases. The CDR3 contains 16 residues. Trimming removed 0 bases from V and 8 bases from J; junction bases left unmatched: 10. Germline assignment: CDR1 SGHKS and CDR2 YYEKEE (reference sequence). CDR3: CASSLGLTGFVEKLFF. The CDR3 DNA sequence: TGTGCCAGCAGCTTGGGTCTGACAGGGTTCGTCGAAAAACTGTTTTTT.